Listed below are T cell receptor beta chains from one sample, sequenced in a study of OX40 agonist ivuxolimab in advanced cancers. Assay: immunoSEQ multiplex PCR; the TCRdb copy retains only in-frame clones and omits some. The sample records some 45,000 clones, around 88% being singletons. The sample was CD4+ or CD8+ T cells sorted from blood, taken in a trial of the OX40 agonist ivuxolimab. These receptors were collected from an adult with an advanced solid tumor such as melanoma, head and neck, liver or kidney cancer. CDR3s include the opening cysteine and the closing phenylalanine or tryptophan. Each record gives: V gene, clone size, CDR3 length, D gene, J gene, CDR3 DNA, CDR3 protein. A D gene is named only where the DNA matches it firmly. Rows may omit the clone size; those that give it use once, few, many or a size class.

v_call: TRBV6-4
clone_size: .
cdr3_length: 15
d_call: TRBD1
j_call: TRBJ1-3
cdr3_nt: TGTGCCAGCTCCTTGACAGGGTTCGCTGGAAACACCATATATTTT
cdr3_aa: CASSLTGFAGNTIYF

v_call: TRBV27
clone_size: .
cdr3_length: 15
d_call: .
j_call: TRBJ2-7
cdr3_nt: TGTGCCAGCAGTCCTCGTTTGGGAATTATCGACGAGCAGTACTTC
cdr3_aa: CASSPRLGIIDEQYF

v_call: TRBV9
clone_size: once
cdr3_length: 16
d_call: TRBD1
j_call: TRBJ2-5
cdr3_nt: TGTGCCAGCAGCGTAGGGGGGCAGGGGGCTGTGGAGACCCAGTACTTC
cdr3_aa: CASSVGGQGAVETQYF

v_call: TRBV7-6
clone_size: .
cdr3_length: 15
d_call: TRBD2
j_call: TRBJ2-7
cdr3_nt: TGTGCCAGCAGCTTAGACGCGGGAGGGACCTACGAGCAGTACTTC
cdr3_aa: CASSLDAGGTYEQYF

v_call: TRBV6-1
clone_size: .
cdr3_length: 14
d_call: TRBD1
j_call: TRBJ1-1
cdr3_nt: TGTGCCAGCAGTGAGCGACAGGGTGGAACTGAAGCTTTCTTT
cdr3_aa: CASSERQGGTEAFF

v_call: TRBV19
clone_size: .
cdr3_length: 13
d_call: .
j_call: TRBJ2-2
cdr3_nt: TGTGCCAGTAGTGAGGGTTACACCGGGGAGCTGTTTTTT
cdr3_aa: CASSEGYTGELFF

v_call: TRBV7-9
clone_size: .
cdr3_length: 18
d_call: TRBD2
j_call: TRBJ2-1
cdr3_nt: TGTGCCAGCAGCGCTCCGGGACTAGCGGGGGGCGGTGAGGATGAGCAGTTCTTC
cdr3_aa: CASSAPGLAGGGEDEQFF

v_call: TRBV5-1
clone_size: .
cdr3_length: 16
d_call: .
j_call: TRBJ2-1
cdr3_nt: TGCGCCAGCAGCTTGGCCCTGGCGGGGGCCGGGGATGAGCAGTTCTTC
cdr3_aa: CASSLALAGAGDEQFF

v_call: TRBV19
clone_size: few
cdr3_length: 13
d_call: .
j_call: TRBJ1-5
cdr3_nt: TGTGCCAGTAGTATTCTCCCGGACCAGCCCCAGCATTTT
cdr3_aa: CASSILPDQPQHF

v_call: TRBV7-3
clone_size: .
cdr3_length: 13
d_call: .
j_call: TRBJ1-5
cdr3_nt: TGTGCCAGCAGCCCCTTTGCTGGTCAGCCCCAGCATTTT
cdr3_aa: CASSPFAGQPQHF

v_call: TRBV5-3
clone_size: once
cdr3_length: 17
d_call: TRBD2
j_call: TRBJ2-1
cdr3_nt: TGTGCCAGAAGCCCCTCCAGCGGGGGGCCGAATTACAATGAGCAGTTCTTC
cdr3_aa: CARSPSSGGPNYNEQFF

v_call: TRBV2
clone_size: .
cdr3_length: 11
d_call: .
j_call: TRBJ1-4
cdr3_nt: TGTGCCAGCAGTGAGGAGGAAAAACTGTTTTTT
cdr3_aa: CASSEEEKLFF

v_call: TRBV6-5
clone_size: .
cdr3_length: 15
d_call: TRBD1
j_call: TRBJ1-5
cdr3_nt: TGTGCCAGCAGTGGGGGACAGTGGGTAAGTCAGCCCCAGCATTTT
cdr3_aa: CASSGGQWVSQPQHF

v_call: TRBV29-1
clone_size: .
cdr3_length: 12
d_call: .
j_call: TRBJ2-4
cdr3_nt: TGCAGCGTTGTATTTGCCAAAAACATTCAGTACTTC
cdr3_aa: CSVVFAKNIQYF

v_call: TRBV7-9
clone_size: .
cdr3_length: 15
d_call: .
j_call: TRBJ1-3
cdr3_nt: TGTGCCAGCGGGACACGGGCCTCCTCTGGAAACACCATATATTTT
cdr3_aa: CASGTRASSGNTIYF

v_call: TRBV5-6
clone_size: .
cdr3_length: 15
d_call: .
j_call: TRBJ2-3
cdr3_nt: TGTGCCAGCAGCTCGACCGGTGGGATCACAGATACGCAGTATTTT
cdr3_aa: CASSSTGGITDTQYF

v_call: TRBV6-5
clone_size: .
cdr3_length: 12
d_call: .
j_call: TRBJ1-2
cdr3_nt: TGTGCCAGCAGTTTCCCAATAGATGGCTACACCTTC
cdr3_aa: CASSFPIDGYTF

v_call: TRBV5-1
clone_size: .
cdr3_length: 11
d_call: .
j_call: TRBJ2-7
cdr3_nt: TGCGCCAGCAGCTCCCAATCCGAGCAGTACTTC
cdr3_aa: CASSSQSEQYF

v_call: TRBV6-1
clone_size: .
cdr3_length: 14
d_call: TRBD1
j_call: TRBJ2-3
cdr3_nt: TGTGCCAGCAGTTCCACCTCCAGGGGGGATACGCAGTATTTT
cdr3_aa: CASSSTSRGDTQYF

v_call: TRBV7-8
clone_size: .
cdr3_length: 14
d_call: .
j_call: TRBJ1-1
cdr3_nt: TGTGCCAGCAGCTTAGTTACGGGGGGAACTGAAGCTTTCTTT
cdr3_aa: CASSLVTGGTEAFF

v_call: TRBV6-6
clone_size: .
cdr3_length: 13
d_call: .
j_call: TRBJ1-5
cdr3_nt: TGTGCCAGCATCAGGGATAGCAATCAGCCCCAGCATTTT
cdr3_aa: CASIRDSNQPQHF

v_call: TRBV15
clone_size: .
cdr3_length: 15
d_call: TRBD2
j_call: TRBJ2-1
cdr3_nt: TGTGCCACCAGCCTTCGGGAGGGCCGGGACAATGAGCAGTTCTTC
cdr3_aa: CATSLREGRDNEQFF

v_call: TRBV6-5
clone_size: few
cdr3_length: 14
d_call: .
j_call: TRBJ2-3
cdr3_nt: TGTGCCAGCAGTTCTGGGTACAGGGTCGATACGCAGTATTTT
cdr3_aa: CASSSGYRVDTQYF

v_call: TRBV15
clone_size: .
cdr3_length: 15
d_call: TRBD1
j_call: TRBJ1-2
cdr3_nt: TGTGCCACCAGCAGAGATCCCGGGACAGGGTATGGCTACACCTTC
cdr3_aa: CATSRDPGTGYGYTF

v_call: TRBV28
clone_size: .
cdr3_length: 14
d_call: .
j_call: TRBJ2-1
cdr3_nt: TGTGCCAGCAACGCACGGATGGTCTACAATGAGCAGTTCTTC
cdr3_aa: CASNARMVYNEQFF

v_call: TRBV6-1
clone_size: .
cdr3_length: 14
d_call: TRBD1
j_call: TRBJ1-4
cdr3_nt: TGTGCCAGCAGCGCGACAGGGGACGATAGAAAACTGTTTTTT
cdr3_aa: CASSATGDDRKLFF

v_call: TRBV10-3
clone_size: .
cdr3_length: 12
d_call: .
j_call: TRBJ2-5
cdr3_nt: TGTGCCATCAGTGAGTCGCTAGAGACCCAGTACTTC
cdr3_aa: CAISESLETQYF

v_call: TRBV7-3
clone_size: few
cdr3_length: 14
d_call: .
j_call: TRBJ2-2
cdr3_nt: TGTGCCAGCAGCTTAATTTTGAACACCGGGGAGCTGTTTTTT
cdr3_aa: CASSLILNTGELFF

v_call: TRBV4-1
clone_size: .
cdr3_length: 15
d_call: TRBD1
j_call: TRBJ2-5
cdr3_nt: TGCGCCAGCAGCCGCCTCCCGGGACAGCAAGAGACCCAGTACTTC
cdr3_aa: CASSRLPGQQETQYF

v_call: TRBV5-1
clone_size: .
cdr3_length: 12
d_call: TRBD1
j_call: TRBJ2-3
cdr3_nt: TGCGCCAGCAGCTACAGGGGAGATACGCAGTATTTT
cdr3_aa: CASSYRGDTQYF

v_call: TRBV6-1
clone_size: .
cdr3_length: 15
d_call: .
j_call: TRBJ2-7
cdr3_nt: TGTGCCAGCAGCCTGGGGGCTAGCCTCTCCTACGAGCAGTACTTC
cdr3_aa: CASSLGASLSYEQYF

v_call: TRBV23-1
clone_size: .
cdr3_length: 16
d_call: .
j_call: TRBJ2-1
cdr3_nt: TGCGCCAGCAGAAAGGGAAGGGCCTCGGGAAACAATGAGCAGTTCTTC
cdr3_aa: CASRKGRASGNNEQFF

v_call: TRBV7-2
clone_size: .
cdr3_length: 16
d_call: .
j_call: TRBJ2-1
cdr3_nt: TGTGCCAGCAGCTTAAGTAGTGGGGGCCCCCACAATGAGCAGTTCTTC
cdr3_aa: CASSLSSGGPHNEQFF